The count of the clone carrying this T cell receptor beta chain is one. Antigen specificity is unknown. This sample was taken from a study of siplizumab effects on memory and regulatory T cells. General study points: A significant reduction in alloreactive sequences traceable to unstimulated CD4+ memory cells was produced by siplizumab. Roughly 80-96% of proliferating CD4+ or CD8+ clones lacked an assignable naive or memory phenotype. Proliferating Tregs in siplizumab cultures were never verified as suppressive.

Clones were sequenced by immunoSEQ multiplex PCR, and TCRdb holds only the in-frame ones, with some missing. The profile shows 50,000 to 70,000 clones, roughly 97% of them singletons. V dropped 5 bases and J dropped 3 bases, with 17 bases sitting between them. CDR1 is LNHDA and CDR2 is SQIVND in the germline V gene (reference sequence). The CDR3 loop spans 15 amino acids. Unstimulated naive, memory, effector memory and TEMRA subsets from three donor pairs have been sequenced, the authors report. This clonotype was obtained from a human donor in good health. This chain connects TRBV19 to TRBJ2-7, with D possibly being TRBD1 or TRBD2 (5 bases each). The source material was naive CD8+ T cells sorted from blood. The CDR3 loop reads CASSVPYGGFYEQYF. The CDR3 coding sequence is TGTGCCAGTAGTGTTCCTTATGGGGGTTTCTACGAGCAGTACTTC.